The clone carrying this T cell receptor (beta chain) was picked up one time. Its antigen is unidentified. These data come from a study of CD8+ T cells in alopecia areata. The wider study: For the treated group, dosing was oral tofacitinib at 5 to 10 mg twice daily. The study, taken as a whole, reports: Alopecia totalis/universalis scalp especially showed more expanded CD8+ clones than normal scalp.

Investigators isolated RNA and reverse transcribed it into cDNA to act as the sequencing template. Sequenced by immunoSEQ multiplex PCR; TCRdb stores in-frame clones only, minus some. In the table there are 90,000 to 150,000 clones, 50% to 55% of which are singletons. In germline, CDR1 is GTSNPN, CDR2 SVGIG (reference sequence). This CDR3 has 14 amino acids. V was pared by 3 bases and J by 5 bases, with 8 bases of the junction left unmatched. Specified treatment: oral pan-JAK inhibitor, 5-10 mg twice daily. As part of sample collection, lesional scalp punch biopsies and peripheral blood were taken from alopecia areata patients.

The sample consisted of CD4+ T cells sorted from blood, taken at week 4, from a patient treated with tofacitinib. This receptor was obtained from a human donor with alopecia areata. The V and J genes are TRBV30 and TRBJ2-5; 8 bases match TRBD2. The DNA of the CDR3 is TGTGCCTGGAGCCGAGGGACTAGTGATGAGACCCAGTACTTC. Amino acids: CAWSRGTSDETQYF.